This TCR beta chain was sequenced during a study of cytomegalovirus exposure and HLA in healthy donors. The V end was cut by 3 bases, the J end by 6 bases, with 20 bases between. The CDR3 covers 16 residues. The germline CDR1 and CDR2 sequences are SGDLS and YYNGEE. Notes on this clone: Its antigen remains unknown.

Vbeta (60) and Jbeta (13) primers were used in the PCR. Assay: immunoSEQ multiplex PCR; the TCRdb copy retains only in-frame clones and omits some. The sample consists of tens of thousands of clones, 72% of them appearing once. Overall study findings and caveats: Later analysis indicated greater clonal expansion among HLA-associated TCR beta chains than among equally common other chains. Later analysis placed DRB1 highest and HLA-C lowest in TCR association rates, which differed by HLA locus. For TCR beta chains, V- and J-gene trimming was later linked to a missense DCLRE1C variant.

The material sequenced was PBMCs. The TCR sequence derives from a woman in her 50s in good health and CMV-seropositive. This chain uses TRBV9 with TRBJ2-3; the D gene is possibly TRBD1 (6 bases). In nucleotides, the CDR3 is TGTGCCAGCAGCGAGGGGAGACAGGTACTTTTGGATACGCAGTATTTT. Residues: CASSEGRQVLLDTQYF.